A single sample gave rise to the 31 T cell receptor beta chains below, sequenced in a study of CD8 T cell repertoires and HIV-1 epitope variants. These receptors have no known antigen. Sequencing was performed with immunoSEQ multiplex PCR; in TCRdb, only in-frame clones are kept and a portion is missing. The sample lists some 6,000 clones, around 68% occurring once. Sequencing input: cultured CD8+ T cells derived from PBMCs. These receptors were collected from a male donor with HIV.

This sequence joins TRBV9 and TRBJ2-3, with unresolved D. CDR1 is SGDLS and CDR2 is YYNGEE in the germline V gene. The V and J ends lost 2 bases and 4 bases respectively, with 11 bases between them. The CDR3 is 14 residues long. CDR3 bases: TGTGCCAGCAGCGTTGGGCGGACCGCAGATACGCAGTATTTT. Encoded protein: CASSVGRTADTQYF. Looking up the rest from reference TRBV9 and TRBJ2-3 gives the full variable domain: DSGVTQTPKHLITATGQRVTLRCSPRSGDLSVYWYQQSLDQGLQFLIQYYNGEERAKGNILERFSAQQFPDLHSELNLSSLELGDSALYFCASSVGRTADTQYFGPGTRLTVL.

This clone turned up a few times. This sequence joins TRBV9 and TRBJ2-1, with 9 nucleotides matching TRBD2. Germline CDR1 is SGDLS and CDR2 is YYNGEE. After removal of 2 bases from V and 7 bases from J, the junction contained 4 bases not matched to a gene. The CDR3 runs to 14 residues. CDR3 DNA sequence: TGTGCCAGCAGCGTGCGGGGGGGATTTAATGAGCAGTTCTTC. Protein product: CASSVRGGFNEQFF.

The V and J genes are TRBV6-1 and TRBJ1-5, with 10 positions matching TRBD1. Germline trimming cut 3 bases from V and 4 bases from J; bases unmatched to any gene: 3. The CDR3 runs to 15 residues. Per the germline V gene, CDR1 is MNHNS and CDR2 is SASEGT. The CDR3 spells CASSDWTGGNQPQHF. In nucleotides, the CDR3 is TGTGCCAGCAGTGACTGGACAGGGGGGAATCAGCCCCAGCATTTT.

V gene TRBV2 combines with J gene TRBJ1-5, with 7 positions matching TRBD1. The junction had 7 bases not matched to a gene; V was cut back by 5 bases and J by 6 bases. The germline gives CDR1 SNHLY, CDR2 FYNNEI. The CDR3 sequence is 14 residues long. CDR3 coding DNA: TGTGCCAGCAGTTCCGACAGGGTCGGTCAGCCCCAGCATTTT. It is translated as CASSSDRVGQPQHF.

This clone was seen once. The chain's CDR3 is CASRSTTTATSTDTQYF. The DNA for the CDR3 is TGTGCCAGCAGATCCACCACGACAGCTACTAGCACAGATACGCAGTATTTT. The chain employs TRBV27 and TRBJ2-3, with D perhaps matching TRBD1 (5 bases). V was cut by 6 bases and J by 0 bases, with 19 bases left in between. This CDR3 is 17 amino acids long. CDR1 and CDR2 from the germline V gene are MNHEY and SMNVEV (reference sequence).

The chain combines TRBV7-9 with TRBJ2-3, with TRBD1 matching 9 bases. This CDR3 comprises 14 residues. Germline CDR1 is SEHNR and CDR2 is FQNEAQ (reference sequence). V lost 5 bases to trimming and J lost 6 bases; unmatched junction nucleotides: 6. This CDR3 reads CASSITGGGDTQYF. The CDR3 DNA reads TGTGCCAGCAGCATTACAGGGGGCGGGGATACGCAGTATTTT.

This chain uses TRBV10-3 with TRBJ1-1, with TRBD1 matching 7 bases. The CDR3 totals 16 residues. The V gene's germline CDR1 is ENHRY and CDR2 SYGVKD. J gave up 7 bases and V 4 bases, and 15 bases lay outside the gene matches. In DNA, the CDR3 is TGTGCCATCAGTGCCGGAGACGCGGGGACAGCTGATGAAGCTTTCTTT. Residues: CAISAGDAGTADEAFF.

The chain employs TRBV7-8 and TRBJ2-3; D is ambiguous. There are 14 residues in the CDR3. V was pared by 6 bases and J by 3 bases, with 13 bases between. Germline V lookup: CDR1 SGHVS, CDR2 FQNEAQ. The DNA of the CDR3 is TGTGCCAGCAGTTCGGGCGATGGAACAGATACGCAGTATTTT. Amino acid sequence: CASSSGDGTDTQYF.

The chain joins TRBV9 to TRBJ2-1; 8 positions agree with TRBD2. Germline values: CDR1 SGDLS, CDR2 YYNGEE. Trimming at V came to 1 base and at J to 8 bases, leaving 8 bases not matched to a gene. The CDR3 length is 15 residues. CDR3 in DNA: TGTGCCAGCAGCGTATTCGGTAGCGGGAACCATGAGCAGTTCTTC. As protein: CASSVFGSGNHEQFF.

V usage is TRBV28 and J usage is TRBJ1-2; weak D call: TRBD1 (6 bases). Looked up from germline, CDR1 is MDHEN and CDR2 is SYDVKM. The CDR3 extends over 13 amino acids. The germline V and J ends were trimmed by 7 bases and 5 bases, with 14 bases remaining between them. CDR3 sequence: CASTPTGYYGYTF. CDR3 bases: TGTGCCAGCACCCCGACAGGTTATTATGGCTACACCTTC.

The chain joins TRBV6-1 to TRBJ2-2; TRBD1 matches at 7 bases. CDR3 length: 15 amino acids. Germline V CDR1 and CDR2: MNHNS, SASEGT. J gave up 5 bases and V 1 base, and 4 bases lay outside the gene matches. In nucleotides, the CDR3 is TGTGCCAGCAGTGAAGGGGACAGTTCTACCGGGGAGCTGTTTTTT. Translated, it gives CASSEGDSSTGELFF.

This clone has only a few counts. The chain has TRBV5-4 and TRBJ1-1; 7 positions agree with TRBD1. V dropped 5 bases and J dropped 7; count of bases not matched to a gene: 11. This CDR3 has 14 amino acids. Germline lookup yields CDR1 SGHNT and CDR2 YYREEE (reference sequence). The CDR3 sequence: CASRPGGGGSEAFF. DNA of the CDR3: TGTGCCAGCAGACCAGGGGGAGGGGGGAGTGAAGCTTTCTTT.

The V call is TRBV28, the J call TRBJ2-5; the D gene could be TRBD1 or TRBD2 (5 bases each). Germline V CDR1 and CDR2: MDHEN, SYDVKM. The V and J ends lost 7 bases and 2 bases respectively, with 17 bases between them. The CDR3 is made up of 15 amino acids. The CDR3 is CASTPLGETQETQYF. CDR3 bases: TGTGCCAGCACCCCCTTGGGGGAAACGCAAGAGACCCAGTACTTC. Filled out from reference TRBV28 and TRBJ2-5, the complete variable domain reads DVKVTQSSRYLVKRTGEKVFLECVQDMDHENMFWYRQDPGLGLRLIYFSYDVKMKEKGDIPEGYSVSREKKERFSLILESASTNQTSMYLCASTPLGETQETQYFGPGTRLLVL.

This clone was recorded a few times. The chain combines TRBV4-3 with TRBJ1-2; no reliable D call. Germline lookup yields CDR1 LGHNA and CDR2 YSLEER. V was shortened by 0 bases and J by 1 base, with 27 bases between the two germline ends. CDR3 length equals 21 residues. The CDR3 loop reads CASSQESPLDQQTFHNYGYTF. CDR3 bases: TGCGCCAGCAGCCAAGAAAGCCCGTTGGACCAGCAAACATTCCATAACTATGGCTACACCTTC.

CDR3 coding DNA: TGTGCCAGTAGTATAGATCGGTCCGGTGTTAGCAAATACACAGATACGCAGTATTTT. It encodes CASSIDRSGVSKYTDTQYF. This chain joins TRBV19 and TRBJ2-3, with unresolved D. The CDR3 loop spans 19 amino acids. The V gene lost 0 bases and the J gene lost 2 bases, with 21 bases spanning the gap. The V gene's germline CDR1 is LNHDA and CDR2 SQIVND (reference sequence).

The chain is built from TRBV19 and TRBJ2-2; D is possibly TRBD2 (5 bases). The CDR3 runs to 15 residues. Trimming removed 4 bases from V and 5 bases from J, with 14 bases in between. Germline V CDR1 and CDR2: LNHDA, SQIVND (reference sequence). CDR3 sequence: CASSSFEGSTGELFF. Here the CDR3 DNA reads TGTGCCAGTAGTAGTTTTGAGGGTTCAACCGGGGAGCTGTTTTTT.

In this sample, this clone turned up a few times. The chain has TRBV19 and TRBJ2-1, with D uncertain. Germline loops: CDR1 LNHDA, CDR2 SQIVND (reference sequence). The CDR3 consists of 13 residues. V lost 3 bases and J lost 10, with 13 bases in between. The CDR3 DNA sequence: TGTGCCAGTAGTATGATCGGCACTATGGAGCAGTTCTTC. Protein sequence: CASSMIGTMEQFF.

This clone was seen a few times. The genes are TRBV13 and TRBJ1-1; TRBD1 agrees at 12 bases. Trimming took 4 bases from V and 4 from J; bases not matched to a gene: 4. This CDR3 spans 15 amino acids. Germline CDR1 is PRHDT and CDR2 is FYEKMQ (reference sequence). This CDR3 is CASSSGQGAGTEAFF. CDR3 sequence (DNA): TGTGCCAGCAGCTCGGGACAGGGGGCGGGCACTGAAGCTTTCTTT.

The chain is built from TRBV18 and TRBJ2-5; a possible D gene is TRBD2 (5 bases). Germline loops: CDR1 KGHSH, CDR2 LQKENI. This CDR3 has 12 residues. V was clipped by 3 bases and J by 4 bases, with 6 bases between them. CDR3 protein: CASSPEGETQYF. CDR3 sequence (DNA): TGTGCCAGCTCACCCGAGGGAGAGACCCAGTACTTC.

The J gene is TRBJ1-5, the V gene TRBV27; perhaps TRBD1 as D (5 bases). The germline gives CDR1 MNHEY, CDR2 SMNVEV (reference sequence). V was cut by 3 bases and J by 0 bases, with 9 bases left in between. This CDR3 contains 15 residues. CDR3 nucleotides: TGTGCCAGCAGTTTTACAGGTGGTAGCAATCAGCCCCAGCATTTT. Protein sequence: CASSFTGGSNQPQHF.

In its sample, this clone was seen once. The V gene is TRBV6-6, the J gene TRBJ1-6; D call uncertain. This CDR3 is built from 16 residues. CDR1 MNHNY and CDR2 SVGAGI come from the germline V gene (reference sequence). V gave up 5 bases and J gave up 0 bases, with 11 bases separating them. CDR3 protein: CASSPTRSSYNSPLHF. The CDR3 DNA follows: TGTGCCAGCAGTCCGACAAGGAGCTCCTATAATTCACCCCTCCACTTT.

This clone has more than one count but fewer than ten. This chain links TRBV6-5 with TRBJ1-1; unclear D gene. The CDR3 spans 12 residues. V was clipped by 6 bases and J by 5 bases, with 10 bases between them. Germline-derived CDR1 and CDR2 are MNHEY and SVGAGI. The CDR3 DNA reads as TGTGCCAGCAGCCCGACCCAAACTGAAGCTTTCTTT. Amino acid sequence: CASSPTQTEAFF.

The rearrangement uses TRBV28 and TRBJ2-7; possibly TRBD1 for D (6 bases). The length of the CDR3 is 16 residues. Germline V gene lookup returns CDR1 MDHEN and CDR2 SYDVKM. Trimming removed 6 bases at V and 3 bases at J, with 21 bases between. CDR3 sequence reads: CASRDDRNLQLYEQYF. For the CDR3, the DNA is TGTGCCAGCAGAGATGACAGGAACCTTCAGCTCTACGAGCAGTACTTC.

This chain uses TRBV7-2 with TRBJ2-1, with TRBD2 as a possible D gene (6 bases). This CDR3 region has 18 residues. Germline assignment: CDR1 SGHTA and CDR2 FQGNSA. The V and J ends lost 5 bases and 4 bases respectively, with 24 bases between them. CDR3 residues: CASSLGGPAFITYNEQFF. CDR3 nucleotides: TGTGCCAGCAGCCTCGGGGGTCCCGCCTTTATTACTTACAATGAGCAGTTCTTC.

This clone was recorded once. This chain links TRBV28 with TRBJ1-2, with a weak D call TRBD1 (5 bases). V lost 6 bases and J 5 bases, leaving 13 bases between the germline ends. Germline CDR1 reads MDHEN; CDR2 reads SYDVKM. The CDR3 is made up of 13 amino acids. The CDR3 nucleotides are TGTGCCAGCAGACCGGACACCGAATATGGCTACACCTTC. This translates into CASRPDTEYGYTF.

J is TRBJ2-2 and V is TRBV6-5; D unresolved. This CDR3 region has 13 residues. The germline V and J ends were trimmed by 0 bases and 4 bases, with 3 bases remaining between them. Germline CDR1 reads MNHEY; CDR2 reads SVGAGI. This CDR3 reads CASSYSFTGELFF. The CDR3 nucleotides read TGTGCCAGCAGTTACTCGTTCACCGGGGAGCTGTTTTTT.

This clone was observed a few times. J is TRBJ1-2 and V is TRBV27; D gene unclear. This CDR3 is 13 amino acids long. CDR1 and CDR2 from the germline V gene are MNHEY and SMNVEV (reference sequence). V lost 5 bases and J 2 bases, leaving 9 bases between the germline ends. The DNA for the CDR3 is TGTGCCAGCAGTCACCCGAACAACTATGGCTACACCTTC. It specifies CASSHPNNYGYTF.

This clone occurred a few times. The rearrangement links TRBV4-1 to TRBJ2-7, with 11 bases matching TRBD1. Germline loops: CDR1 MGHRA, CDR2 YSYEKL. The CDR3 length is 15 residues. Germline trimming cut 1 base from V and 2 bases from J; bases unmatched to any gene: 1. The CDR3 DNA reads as TGCGCCAGCAGCCAAGCGGGACAGGGGGCCTACGAGCAGTACTTC. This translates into CASSQAGQGAYEQYF.

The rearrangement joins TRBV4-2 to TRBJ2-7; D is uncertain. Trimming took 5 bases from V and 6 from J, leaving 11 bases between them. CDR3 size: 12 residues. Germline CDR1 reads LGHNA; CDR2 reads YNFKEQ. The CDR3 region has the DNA TGTGCCAGCAGCTACAGTCTGGGCGAGCAGTACTTC. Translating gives CASSYSLGEQYF.

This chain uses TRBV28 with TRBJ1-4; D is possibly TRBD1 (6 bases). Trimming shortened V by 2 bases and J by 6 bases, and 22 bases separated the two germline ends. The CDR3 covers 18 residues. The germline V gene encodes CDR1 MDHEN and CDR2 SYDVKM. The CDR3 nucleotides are TGTGCCAGCAGTTTAAGGGGACATTACATTAATTCGGATGAAAAACTGTTTTTT. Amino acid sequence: CASSLRGHYINSDEKLFF. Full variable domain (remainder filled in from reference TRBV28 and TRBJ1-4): DVKVTQSSRYLVKRTGEKVFLECVQDMDHENMFWYRQDPGLGLRLIYFSYDVKMKEKGDIPEGYSVSREKKERFSLILESASTNQTSMYLCASSLRGHYINSDEKLFFGSGTQLSVL.

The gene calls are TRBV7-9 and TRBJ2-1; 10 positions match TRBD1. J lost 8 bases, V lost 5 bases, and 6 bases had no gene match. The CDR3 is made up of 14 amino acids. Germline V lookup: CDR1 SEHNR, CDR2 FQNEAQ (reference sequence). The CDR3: CASSPGQGYDEQFF. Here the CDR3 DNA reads TGTGCCAGCAGCCCGGGACAGGGGTATGATGAGCAGTTCTTC.